This is a list of T cell receptor beta chains from one sample in a study of T-cell reconstitution after alpha-beta-depleted transplantation in children. TCRdb reanalysed the PCR reads using MiXCR and keeps one entry per CDR3 protein. The sample gives around 190,000 distinct CDR3 sequences, 6.6% of which show up once; 5.5% is in the top ten. Sequences were derived from PBMCs, sampled before TCRalphabeta/CD19-depleted stem cell transplant. Source of these receptors: a boy younger than 10 with acute lymphoblastic leukemia, due to receive a stem cell transplant. Each CDR3 is given with its conserved first and last residue. Each record gives: J gene, V gene, D gene, clone size, CDR3 DNA, CDR3 protein. A D gene is named only where the DNA matches it firmly. Where a row states a size, it is once, few, many or the class of an expanded clone; other rows omit it.

J gene: TRBJ1-1; V gene: TRBV27; D gene: .; clone size: many; CDR3 DNA: TGTGCCAGCAGTGATCGTTCAGGTTGGCGCACTGAAGCTTTCTTT; CDR3 protein: CASSDRSGWRTEAFF
J gene: TRBJ2-3; V gene: TRBV4-3; D gene: .; clone size: many; CDR3 DNA: TGCGCCAGCAGCCAAGGTCCTAGCAGCGGCACGAATACGCAGTATTTT; CDR3 protein: CASSQGPSSGTNTQYF
J gene: TRBJ2-2; V gene: TRBV5-1; D gene: .; clone size: many; CDR3 DNA: TGCGCCAGCAGCTCGCCCCCGACCGGGGAGCTGTTTTTT; CDR3 protein: CASSSPPTGELFF
J gene: TRBJ1-4; V gene: TRBV5-6; D gene: .; clone size: .; CDR3 DNA: TGTGCCAGCAGTTATACCGGGACACGAAATAATGAAAAACTGTTTTTT; CDR3 protein: CASSYTGTRNNEKLFF
J gene: TRBJ2-4; V gene: TRBV5-5; D gene: .; clone size: many; CDR3 DNA: TGTGCCAGCAGCTTACAGGCCGGTTCCAAAAACATTCAGTACTTC; CDR3 protein: CASSLQAGSKNIQYF
J gene: TRBJ2-5; V gene: TRBV10-3; D gene: .; clone size: .; CDR3 DNA: TGTGCCATCAGTGAGAGTGGACCAGAGACCCAGTACTTC; CDR3 protein: CAISESGPETQYF
J gene: TRBJ1-4; V gene: TRBV6-2/TRBV6-3; D gene: .; clone size: few; CDR3 DNA: TGTGCCAGCAGTTACGCCCGGGACCTCGAGAAACTGTTTTTT; CDR3 protein: CASSYARDLEKLFF
J gene: TRBJ1-4; V gene: TRBV29-1; D gene: TRBD1; clone size: many; CDR3 DNA: TGCAGCGCAGCTCTCAGGGGGACTAATGAAAAACTGTTTTTT; CDR3 protein: CSAALRGTNEKLFF
J gene: TRBJ2-1; V gene: TRBV5-5; D gene: .; clone size: many; CDR3 DNA: TGTGCCAGCAGCTTGCAACTAGGATACTATGAGCAGTTCTTC; CDR3 protein: CASSLQLGYYEQFF
J gene: TRBJ2-1; V gene: TRBV15; D gene: TRBD1; clone size: few; CDR3 DNA: TGTGCCACCAGCAGAGTAGGGACAGCTCTGTACAATGAGCAGTTCTTC; CDR3 protein: CATSRVGTALYNEQFF